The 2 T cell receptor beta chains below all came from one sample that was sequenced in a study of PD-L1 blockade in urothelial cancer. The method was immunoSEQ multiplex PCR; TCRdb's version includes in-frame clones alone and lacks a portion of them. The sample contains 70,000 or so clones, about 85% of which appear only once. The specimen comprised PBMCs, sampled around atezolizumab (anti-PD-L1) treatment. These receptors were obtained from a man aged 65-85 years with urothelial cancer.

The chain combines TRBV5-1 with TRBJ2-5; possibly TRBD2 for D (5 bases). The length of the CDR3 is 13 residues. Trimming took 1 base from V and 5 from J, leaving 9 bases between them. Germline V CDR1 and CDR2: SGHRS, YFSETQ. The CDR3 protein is CASSLSPGETQYF. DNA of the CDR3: TGCGCCAGCAGCTTGAGTCCGGGGGAGACCCAGTACTTC.

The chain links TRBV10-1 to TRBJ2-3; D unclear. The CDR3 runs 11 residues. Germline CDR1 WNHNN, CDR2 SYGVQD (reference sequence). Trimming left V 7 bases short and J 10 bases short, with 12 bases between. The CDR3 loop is CASTDTEPQYF. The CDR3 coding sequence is TGCGCCAGCACAGACACCGAGCCGCAGTATTTT.